What follows are 24 T cell receptor beta chains derived from one specimen sequenced in a study of Ad26.COV2.S vaccination and SARS-CoV-2 variants. Stated treatment: 15 to 20 received Ad26.COV2.S at low or high dose, single or two shots; a few received placebo; per-sample allocation not given. The samples date from day 63 after the first vaccine or placebo injection. Sequencing was performed with immunoSEQ multiplex PCR; in TCRdb, only in-frame clones are kept and a portion is missing. The data hold roughly 400,000 clones, with about 92% observed a single time. This specimen consisted of peripheral blood, obtained in a trial of Ad26.COV2.S vaccine versus placebo. The receptor set was obtained from a person aged 18-65 years who received the Ad26.COV2.S COVID-19 vaccine or a placebo.

CDR3 in amino acids: CASSLEGQFTDTQYF. CDR3 in DNA: TGTGCCAGCAGCTTAGAGGGACAGTTCACAGATACGCAGTATTTT. The chain joins TRBV11-1 to TRBJ2-3, with 7 bases fitting TRBD1. The germline V gene encodes CDR1 SGHAT and CDR2 FQDESV (reference sequence). The CDR3 consists of 15 residues. The ends lost 1 base at V and 2 bases at J; junction bases unmatched: 3.

This chain joins TRBV18 and TRBJ2-5; D gene uncertain. The CDR3 contains 12 residues. Trimming removed 6 bases from V and 0 bases from J, with 5 bases in between. From germline, CDR1 is KGHSH and CDR2 LQKENI. The CDR3 reads CASSPDQETQYF. In nucleotides, the CDR3 is TGTGCCAGCTCGCCCGACCAAGAGACCCAGTACTTC.

The chain has TRBV7-2 and TRBJ2-2; 7 bases are shared with TRBD1. The CDR3 is made up of 14 amino acids. The V gene's germline CDR1 is SGHTA and CDR2 FQGNSA. J lost 15 bases, V lost 5 bases, and 15 bases had no gene match. The CDR3 protein is CASSDQGHSTGLFF. CDR3 in DNA: TGTGCCAGCAGCGATCAGGGCCATTCGACAGGGTTGTTTTTT.

The rearrangement joins TRBV7-2 to TRBJ1-1; 9 positions agree with TRBD1. Germline CDR1 and CDR2: SGHTA and FQGNSA. J gave up 10 bases and V 5 bases, and 11 bases lay outside the gene matches. This CDR3 comprises 14 residues. In DNA, the CDR3 is TGTGCCAGCAGCACTACCGGGACAGGGAGTGGAGCTTTCTTT. Amino acid sequence: CASSTTGTGSGAFF.

The CDR3 loop is CASSLWGTQETQYF. The CDR3 bases are TGCGCCAGCAGCTTGTGGGGGACCCAAGAGACCCAGTACTTC. This sequence joins TRBV5-1 and TRBJ2-5; D possibly uses TRBD1 or TRBD2 (5 bases each). The CDR3 consists of 14 residues. Germline values: CDR1 SGHRS, CDR2 YFSETQ. Trimming removed 1 base from V and 1 base from J, with 8 bases in between.

In its sample, this clone was seen once. This chain connects TRBV7-9 to TRBJ1-4, with unresolved D. The CDR3 extends over 16 amino acids. CDR1 is SEHNR and CDR2 is FQNEAQ in the germline V gene (reference sequence). The germline V and J ends were trimmed by 1 base and 0 bases, with 9 bases remaining between them. CDR3 sequence: CASSLGLVATNEKLFF. In DNA form, the CDR3 reads TGTGCCAGCAGCTTAGGCTTAGTTGCAACTAATGAAAAACTGTTTTTT. The whole variable domain, filled in from reference TRBV7-9 and TRBJ1-4, reads DTGVSQNPRHKITKRGQNVTFRCDPISEHNRLYWYRQTLGQGPEFLTYFQNEAQLEKSRLLSDRFSAERPKGSFSTLEIQRTEQGDSAMYLCASSLGLVATNEKLFFGSGTQLSVL.

The sample holds many counts of this clone. CDR3 region: CASSETETQYF. The CDR3 DNA reads as TGTGCCAGCAGTGAAACAGAGACCCAGTACTTC. This chain uses TRBV2 with TRBJ2-5, with D uncertain. Germline V CDR1 and CDR2: SNHLY, FYNNEI. Between the trimmed V and J ends, which lost 2 bases and 4 bases, there was a span of 2 bases. The CDR3 length is 11 residues.

V gene TRBV11-3 combines with J gene TRBJ2-5; either TRBD1 or TRBD2 may supply D (5 bases each). There are 13 residues in the CDR3. CDR1 and CDR2 (germline): SGHNT, YENEEA. Trimming took 1 base from V and 5 from J, leaving 8 bases between them. CDR3 coding DNA: TGTGCCAGCAGCTTAGGAGGGGACGAGACCCAGTACTTC. As protein: CASSLGGDETQYF.

The CDR3 DNA is TGTGCCAGCAGCCGAACGGGATTATCCGGGCAGTACTTC. It specifies CASSRTGLSGQYF. The gene calls are TRBV7-6 and TRBJ2-7; a possible D gene is TRBD2 (5 bases). Trimming left V 5 bases short and J 9 bases short, with 17 bases between. This CDR3 spans 13 amino acids. Germline CDR1 and CDR2: SGHVS and FNYEAQ.

The chain couples TRBV11-2 to TRBJ2-7; D remains ambiguous. V was trimmed by 0 bases and J by 2 bases, leaving 8 bases between them. Germline CDR1 reads SGHAT; CDR2 reads FQNNGV. The CDR3 spans 14 residues. CDR3: CASSLDHGTYEQYF. CDR3 nucleotide sequence: TGTGCCAGCAGCTTAGATCACGGAACCTACGAGCAGTACTTC. The full variable domain, its missing parts supplied by reference TRBV11-2 and TRBJ2-7, is EAGVAQSPRYKIIEKRQSVAFWCNPISGHATLYWYQQILGQGPKLLIQFQNNGVVDDSQLPKDRFSAERLKGVDSTLKIQPAKLEDSAVYLCASSLDHGTYEQYFGPGTRLTVT.

This rearrangement joins TRBV4-1 to TRBJ1-1; D is uncertain. This CDR3 is 11 amino acids long. The germline V gene has CDR1 MGHRA and CDR2 YSYEKL. V lost 7 bases to trimming and J lost 6 bases, with 9 bases between them. CDR3 sequence reads: CASNSGSEAFF. The CDR3 bases are TGCGCCAGCAACTCTGGTTCTGAAGCTTTCTTT.

J is TRBJ2-5 and V is TRBV20-1; D unclear. Germline values: CDR1 DFQATT, CDR2 SNEGSKA (reference sequence). Trimming took off 3 bases at V and 2 bases at J, with 7 bases between the two ends. There are 12 residues in the CDR3. Here the CDR3 reads CSASFRQETQYF. DNA for the CDR3: TGCAGTGCTAGTTTCCGGCAAGAGACCCAGTACTTC.

The chain combines TRBV19 with TRBJ2-7; 8 bases are shared with TRBD2. V lost 3 bases and J lost 0; bases outside the gene matches: 1. There are 14 residues in the CDR3. Germline CDR1 and CDR2: LNHDA and SQIVND (reference sequence). The CDR3 loop reads CASSIGGDSYEQYF. The DNA of the CDR3 is TGTGCCAGTAGTATCGGGGGGGACTCCTACGAGCAGTACTTC.

This clone was found a few times. The chain employs TRBV19 and TRBJ1-2; D unclear. The germline V gene encodes CDR1 LNHDA and CDR2 SQIVND (reference sequence). Trimming stripped 6 bases from V and 7 bases from J, with 9 bases between. CDR3 size: 11 residues. For the CDR3, the DNA is TGTGCCAGTAGACAAGCGAGTGGCTACACCTTC. Encoded protein: CASRQASGYTF.

This chain joins TRBV7-8 and TRBJ2-2; tentative D call: TRBD1 (6 bases). Between the trimmed V and J ends, which lost 8 bases and 0 bases, there was a span of 10 bases. CDR3 length: 14 amino acids. The germline gives CDR1 SGHVS, CDR2 FQNEAQ. The CDR3 DNA sequence: TGTGCCAGCCGCTGGGACACGAACACCGGGGAGCTGTTTTTT. Protein product: CASRWDTNTGELFF. The full variable domain, completed using reference TRBV7-8 and TRBJ2-2, is GAGVSQSPRYKVAKRGQDVALRCDPISGHVSLFWYQQALGQGPEFLTYFQNEAQLDKSGLPSDRFFAERPEGSVSTLKIQRTQQEDSAVYLCASRWDTNTGELFFGEGSRLTVL.

The chain combines TRBV2 with TRBJ2-3; TRBD2 matches at 10 bases. Trimming took 3 bases from V and 6 from J; bases not matched to a gene: 12. The CDR3 totals 17 residues. CDR1 and CDR2 from the germline V gene are SNHLY and FYNNEI. The CDR3 sequence is CASSERDSGGIWDTQYF. The CDR3 coding sequence is TGTGCCAGCAGTGAGCGGGATAGCGGGGGGATTTGGGATACGCAGTATTTT.

The J gene is TRBJ2-3, the V gene TRBV11-2; TRBD1 matches at 9 bases. V shed 5 bases, J shed 1 base, and the junction held 4 bases outside the gene matches. Germline CDR1 and CDR2: SGHAT and FQNNGV. The CDR3 totals 15 residues. The CDR3 DNA reads TGTGCCAGCAGCCACCGGACAGGGGGCACAGATACGCAGTATTTT. Protein: CASSHRTGGTDTQYF.

CDR3 sequence reads: CASSLELAGAVHEQFF. The CDR3 DNA is TGCGCCAGCAGCTTGGAACTAGCGGGGGCCGTCCATGAGCAGTTCTTC. The V call is TRBV5-1, the J call TRBJ2-1; 11 positions agree with TRBD2. Germline loops: CDR1 SGHRS, CDR2 YFSETQ. V lost 0 bases to trimming and J lost 8 bases; unmatched junction nucleotides: 7. The CDR3 runs 16 residues.

The CDR3 here is CASRPSDSHNEQFF. The DNA for the CDR3 is TGTGCCAGCAGACCCTCAGACAGCCACAATGAGCAGTTCTTC. The V call is TRBV7-2, the J call TRBJ2-1, with D possibly matching TRBD1 (5 bases). This CDR3 is 14 amino acids long. CDR1 SGHTA and CDR2 FQGNSA come from the germline V gene. Trimming removed 6 bases at V and 5 bases at J, with 14 bases between.

The chain links TRBV30 to TRBJ2-3, with a tentative D call TRBD2 (5 bases). CDR3 size: 13 residues. The germline gives CDR1 GTSNPN, CDR2 SVGIG (reference sequence). V dropped 2 bases and J dropped 2 bases, with 8 bases sitting between them. Here the CDR3 reads CAWSLGLTDTQYF. The CDR3 DNA reads TGTGCCTGGAGTCTTGGACTCACAGATACGCAGTATTTT.

This chain joins TRBV7-2 and TRBJ2-5, with D maybe TRBD1 (5 bases). Germline CDR1 SGHTA, CDR2 FQGNSA. The CDR3 is made up of 14 amino acids. Trimming removed 8 bases at V and 5 bases at J, with 18 bases between. The CDR3 coding sequence is TGTGCCAGCGTCTGGGGCAGCCCCGGGGAGACCCAGTACTTC. Amino acids: CASVWGSPGETQYF. Full variable domain (outside the CDR3, taken from reference TRBV7-2 and TRBJ2-5): GAGVSQSPSNKVTEKGKDVELRCDPISGHTALYWYRQSLGQGLEFLIYFQGNSAPDKSGLPSDRFSAERTGGSVSTLTIQRTQQEDSAVYLCASVWGSPGETQYFGPGTRLLVL.

This clone was recorded once. This chain links TRBV30 with TRBJ2-7; 11 nucleotides agree with TRBD1. V shed 0 bases and J 4 bases; nucleotides not matched to a gene: 5. Germline CDR1 is GTSNPN and CDR2 is SVGIG (reference sequence). CDR3 length equals 15 residues. The CDR3 region is CAWSVQGTGGYEQYF. CDR3 coding DNA: TGTGCCTGGAGTGTACAAGGGACAGGGGGTTACGAGCAGTACTTC.

This clone turned up a few times. The V call is TRBV30, the J call TRBJ1-2; 9 positions agree with TRBD1. The CDR3 is 14 amino acids. Germline values: CDR1 GTSNPN, CDR2 SVGIG (reference sequence). Trimming removed 1 base from V and 4 bases from J; junction bases left unmatched: 4. The CDR3, as DNA: TGTGCCTGGAGTGGGGGACAGGGTTTCTATGGCTACACCTTC. The encoded protein is CAWSGGQGFYGYTF.

The genes are TRBV7-8 and TRBJ2-1; 8 bases fit TRBD1. The CDR3 contains 17 residues. Germline CDR1 is SGHVS and CDR2 is FQNEAQ. Germline trimming cut 1 base from V and 6 bases from J; bases unmatched to any gene: 11. CDR3 amino acids: CASSLGPDRGFTNEQFF. The DNA for the CDR3 is TGTGCCAGCAGCTTAGGTCCAGACAGGGGATTCACCAATGAGCAGTTCTTC.